The 32 T cell receptor beta chains presented below share a single source sample, sequenced in a study of cytomegalovirus exposure and HLA in healthy donors. Primers included in the PCR were 60 Vbeta and 13 Jbeta primers. TCRdb's copy holds only in-frame clones and misses some; the assay was immunoSEQ multiplex PCR. The data contain over 150,000 clones, around 80% of them seen just once; the ten biggest clones take up 4.8%. Sequenced: PBMCs. The receptors derive from a man aged 18 to 29 in good health and CMV-seronegative.

The rearrangement joins TRBV27 to TRBJ2-7; tentative D call: TRBD1 (6 bases). The V end lost 9 bases, the J end lost 3 bases, and 18 bases lay between the germline ends. The CDR3 contains 14 residues. Germline CDR1 reads MNHEY; CDR2 reads SMNVEV (reference sequence). This CDR3 is CASRSLGGDYEQYF. CDR3 bases: TGTGCCAGTAGGTCATTAGGGGGAGACTACGAGCAGTACTTC.

This chain's CDR3 is CASSDTYEQYF. The CDR3 DNA follows: TGCGCCAGCAGTGACACCTACGAGCAGTACTTC. V and J are TRBV5-1 and TRBJ2-7, with D hard to call. With 5 bases removed from V and 2 bases from J, the gap between germline ends came to 5 bases. Germline V gene lookup returns CDR1 SGHRS and CDR2 YFSETQ. The CDR3 sequence is 11 residues long.

The V call is TRBV9, the J call TRBJ2-7; the match to TRBD1 covers 10 bases. Germline V CDR1 and CDR2: SGDLS, YYNGEE. The CDR3 sequence is 15 residues long. V trimming: 0 bases; J trimming: 3 bases; junction bases outside the gene matches: 3. CDR3 loop: CASSVGDRGYYEQYF. CDR3 coding DNA: TGTGCCAGCAGCGTAGGGGACAGGGGATACTACGAGCAGTACTTC. The full variable domain, in which reference TRBV9 and TRBJ2-7 provide the parts outside the CDR3, is DSGVTQTPKHLITATGQRVTLRCSPRSGDLSVYWYQQSLDQGLQFLIQYYNGEERAKGNILERFSAQQFPDLHSELNLSSLELGDSALYFCASSVGDRGYYEQYFGPGTRLTVT.

The chain links TRBV7-6 to TRBJ1-1, with a tentative D call TRBD1 (5 bases). V was pared by 5 bases and J by 0 bases, with 16 bases between. The CDR3 is made up of 16 amino acids. Germline V gene lookup returns CDR1 SGHVS and CDR2 FNYEAQ. DNA of the CDR3: TGTGCCAGCAGCACCTTCACCGGGACTGTGAACACTGAAGCTTTCTTT. Amino acids: CASSTFTGTVNTEAFF.

V is TRBV18 and J is TRBJ1-1; weak D call: TRBD1 (5 bases). The CDR3 consists of 11 residues. With 5 bases removed from V and 10 bases from J, the gap between germline ends came to 11 bases. Per germline, CDR1 KGHSH and CDR2 LQKENI. The CDR3: CASSEDMVAFF. In DNA form, the CDR3 reads TGTGCCAGCTCAGAGGACATGGTAGCTTTCTTT.

The chain has TRBV6-5 and TRBJ1-2; 7 bases align to TRBD1. The CDR3 is 13 amino acids. Germline V gives CDR1 MNHEY, CDR2 SVGAGI. V dropped 8 bases and J dropped 7; count of bases not matched to a gene: 10. As DNA, the CDR3 is TGTGCCAGCTCAGGGGGGTCAATTGTTGGCTACACCTTC. Translating gives CASSGGSIVGYTF.

This clone occurred once. This chain uses TRBV7-6 with TRBJ2-7, with D perhaps TRBD1 (5 bases). CDR1 and CDR2 (germline): SGHVS, FNYEAQ. CDR3 length: 14 residues. The ends were cut back, 2 bases at V and 4 bases at J, with 12 bases in the middle. CDR3 sequence reads: CASSLRTLDYEQYF. CDR3 nucleotides: TGTGCCAGCAGCTTAAGGACACTCGATTACGAGCAGTACTTC.

The rearrangement joins TRBV11-2 to TRBJ1-5; D ambiguous. CDR1 is SGHAT, CDR2 FQNNGV, per germline. V dropped 0 bases and J dropped 2 bases, with 8 bases sitting between them. There are 15 residues in the CDR3. CDR3 in amino acids: CASSLDVLGNQPQHF. As DNA, the CDR3 is TGTGCCAGCAGCTTAGACGTTCTTGGCAATCAGCCCCAGCATTTT. The whole variable domain, filled in from reference TRBV11-2 and TRBJ1-5, reads EAGVAQSPRYKIIEKRQSVAFWCNPISGHATLYWYQQILGQGPKLLIQFQNNGVVDDSQLPKDRFSAERLKGVDSTLKIQPAKLEDSAVYLCASSLDVLGNQPQHFGDGTRLSIL.

A word on this clone: The junction departs from germline at one end; a sequencing error may be responsible. The V gene is TRBV7-7, the J gene TRBJ2-1; TRBD1 might be the D (6 bases). In germline, CDR1 is SSHAT, CDR2 FNYEAQ (reference sequence). The CDR3 totals 17 residues. The CDR3 nucleotides are TGTGCTAGCAGCCCGAGGGTTTGGACAGTCCTTCCTGGGGCGCAGTTCTTC. It specifies CASSPRVWTVLPGAQFF.

The chain is built from TRBV15 and TRBJ2-1; D perhaps matches TRBD1 (5 bases). This CDR3 has 15 amino acids. Looked up from germline, CDR1 is LNHNV and CDR2 is YYDKDF (reference sequence). Trimming cost V 3 bases and J 7 bases, with 16 bases left between them. The CDR3 coding sequence is TGTGCCACCAGCAGGACAGTTTACGGCTCTAATGAGCAGTTCTTC. This encodes CATSRTVYGSNEQFF.

This clone has just one count. The chain has TRBV11-2 and TRBJ2-7; TRBD2 agrees at 11 bases. Germline values: CDR1 SGHAT, CDR2 FQNNGV. The CDR3 is made up of 15 amino acids. V was clipped by 2 bases and J by 3 bases; unmatched bases: 3. The CDR3 region has the DNA TGTGCCAGCAGCTTATTAACTAGCGGGAGCTACGAGCAGTACTTC. Protein: CASSLLTSGSYEQYF.

The chain links TRBV29-1 to TRBJ1-4, with D perhaps matching TRBD1 (5 bases). Germline assignment: CDR1 SQVTM and CDR2 ANQGSEA. The CDR3 consists of 12 residues. V lost 3 bases and J lost 5, with 7 bases in between. The CDR3 spells CSVEGQNEKLFF. CDR3 nucleotides: TGCAGCGTTGAGGGGCAGAATGAAAAACTGTTTTTT.

This sequence joins TRBV7-9 and TRBJ2-7; TRBD1 aligns across 8 bases. In germline, CDR1 is SEHNR, CDR2 FQNEAQ (reference sequence). The trim removed 8 bases at V and 5 bases at J, leaving 8 bases unmatched. CDR3 size: 13 residues. DNA of the CDR3: TGTGCCAGCCGCCCAGGGGGCGAAAACGAGCAGTACTTC. Amino acid sequence: CASRPGGENEQYF.

The chain has TRBV7-6 and TRBJ2-7; 8 nucleotides agree with TRBD2. Trimming removed 4 bases from V and 1 base from J; junction bases left unmatched: 9. The CDR3 runs to 16 residues. CDR1 and CDR2 (germline): SGHVS, FNYEAQ. The chain's CDR3 is CASSSRGGPRSYEQYF. DNA for the CDR3: TGTGCCAGCAGCTCCCGGGGGGGACCAAGATCCTACGAGCAGTACTTC.

The chain couples TRBV11-2 to TRBJ1-2, with D tentatively TRBD1 (5 bases). V was shortened by 1 base and J by 14 bases, with 11 bases between the two germline ends. The CDR3 runs to 11 residues. Germline CDR1 and CDR2: SGHAT and FQNNGV. The CDR3 DNA reads TGTGCCAGCAGCTTAGGCGGGGCTTGGACCTTC. It specifies CASSLGGAWTF. Full variable domain (remainder filled in from reference TRBV11-2 and TRBJ1-2): EAGVAQSPRYKIIEKRQSVAFWCNPISGHATLYWYQQILGQGPKLLIQFQNNGVVDDSQLPKDRFSAERLKGVDSTLKIQPAKLEDSAVYLCASSLGGAWTFGSGTRLTVV.

On this clone itself: An end of the junction does not agree with germline; a read error may underlie this. This rearrangement joins TRBV7-7 to TRBJ2-5; TRBD2 matches 9 bases. The CDR3 consists of 18 residues. CDR1 is SSHAT and CDR2 is FNYEAQ in the germline V gene (reference sequence). This chain's CDR3 is CASSLDPFSSGGSGTQYF. CDR3 in DNA: TGTGCTAGCAGCTTAGATCCCTTTAGCAGCGGGGGGAGTGGAACCCAGTACTTC.

The chain employs TRBV19 and TRBJ2-7; 9 bases line up with TRBD1. Germline lookup yields CDR1 LNHDA and CDR2 SQIVND (reference sequence). The CDR3 is 15 residues long. Germline trimming cut 3 bases from V and 1 base from J; bases unmatched to any gene: 4. As DNA, the CDR3 is TGTGCCAGTAGTATTACGACAGGGGGGTCCTACGAGCAGTACTTC. Its translation: CASSITTGGSYEQYF.

The V gene is TRBV28, the J gene TRBJ1-2; D is unclear. The CDR3 consists of 16 residues. The V end was cut by 2 bases, the J end by 4 bases, with 17 bases between. Germline V gene sequence: CDR1 MDHEN, CDR2 SYDVKM. The CDR3 DNA reads as TGTGCCAGCAGTTTACTTAGGACCGGACTAGCCTATGGCTACACCTTC. Its protein is CASSLLRTGLAYGYTF.

The chain couples TRBV7-3 to TRBJ2-1; 10 bases agree with TRBD2. The CDR3 totals 15 residues. Unmatched junction bases numbered 5, after V lost 5 bases and J lost 4 bases. Germline CDR1 is SGHTA and CDR2 is FQGTGA. CDR3 coding DNA: TGTGCCAGCAGCCGTGGGACTAGCGAGTACAATGAGCAGTTCTTC. This encodes CASSRGTSEYNEQFF.

The rearrangement uses TRBV5-6 and TRBJ1-2; D not certain. Trimming took off 0 bases at V and 4 bases at J, with 10 bases between the two ends. This CDR3 comprises 14 residues. CDR1 and CDR2 (germline): SGHDT, YYEEEE. CDR3 in DNA: TGTGCCAGCAGCTTGGTGGCGGAAGGCTATGGCTACACCTTC. It encodes CASSLVAEGYGYTF.

The chain links TRBV7-9 to TRBJ2-2, with 8 positions matching TRBD2. CDR1 SEHNR and CDR2 FQNEAQ come from the germline V gene (reference sequence). Unmatched junction bases numbered 5, after V lost 3 bases and J lost 5 bases. The CDR3 length is 15 residues. CDR3 nucleotide sequence: TGTGCCAGCAGCTTTGCGGCGGGAGGTACCGGGGAGCTGTTTTTT. This gives the protein CASSFAAGGTGELFF.

The V call is TRBV9, the J call TRBJ2-3, with D possibly being TRBD1 (6 bases). Germline V CDR1 and CDR2: SGDLS, YYNGEE. The CDR3 loop spans 14 amino acids. The V end was cut by 4 bases, the J end by 5 bases, with 14 bases between. This chain's CDR3 is CASSFAGDGDTQYF. DNA of the CDR3: TGTGCCAGCAGCTTCGCAGGGGACGGAGATACGCAGTATTTT.

This clone was seen a few times. V and J are TRBV18 and TRBJ1-6; the D gene is possibly TRBD1 (6 bases). Trimming took 3 bases from V and 10 from J, leaving 16 bases between them. Germline V gene lookup returns CDR1 KGHSH and CDR2 LQKENI. The CDR3 has 15 amino acids. The CDR3 reads CASSPRTADTSPLHF. Written as DNA, the CDR3 is TGTGCCAGCTCACCGCGGACAGCGGATACATCACCCCTCCACTTT.

Points on this clone: Other DNA sequences in this specimen translate into the identical CDR3. V gene TRBV5-1 combines with J gene TRBJ2-7, with TRBD2 matching over 9 bases. The CDR3 length is 15 residues. Germline values: CDR1 SGHRS, CDR2 YFSETQ. After removal of 4 bases from V and 7 bases from J, the junction contained 12 bases not matched to a gene. The CDR3 loop is CASSGGAGGPHEQYF. The CDR3 bases are TGCGCCAGCAGCGGAGGGGCGGGAGGGCCGCATGAGCAGTACTTC.

The V and J genes are TRBV27 and TRBJ2-7, with D uncertain. The CDR3 is 15 amino acids. V was shortened by 5 bases and J by 4 bases, with 18 bases between the two germline ends. Germline-derived CDR1 and CDR2 are MNHEY and SMNVEV (reference sequence). The CDR3: CASSRPRRTGYEQYF. Here the CDR3 DNA reads TGTGCCAGCAGTCGACCCCGACGAACCGGGTACGAGCAGTACTTC.

The rearrangement joins TRBV5-4 to TRBJ1-4; D may be TRBD1 (6 bases). CDR3 length equals 14 residues. Germline lookup yields CDR1 SGHNT and CDR2 YYREEE (reference sequence). Trimming pared 4 bases from V and 7 bases from J, leaving 14 bases between. Written as DNA, the CDR3 is TGTGCCAGCAGCCTGGGGGGCCCGTCTGAAAAACTGTTTTTT. Residues: CASSLGGPSEKLFF. Variable domain in full (rest from reference TRBV5-4 and TRBJ1-4): ETGVTQSPTHLIKTRGQQVTLRCSSQSGHNTVSWYQQALGQGPQFIFQYYREEENGRGNFPPRFSGLQFPNYSSELNVNALELDDSALYLCASSLGGPSEKLFFGSGTQLSVL.

The chain couples TRBV6-5 to TRBJ2-7; maybe TRBD2 (6 bases). The CDR3 is made up of 12 amino acids. Trimming cost V 11 bases and J 5 bases, with 16 bases left between them. Looked up from germline, CDR1 is MNHEY and CDR2 is SVGAGI. The CDR3 protein is CAGGFPWDEQYF. CDR3 nucleotides: TGTGCCGGGGGGTTCCCTTGGGACGAGCAGTACTTC.

This clone was found a few times. The J gene is TRBJ1-4, the V gene TRBV19, with no clear D. V was shortened by 5 bases and J by 3 bases, with 7 bases between the two germline ends. This CDR3 is built from 13 residues. CDR1 and CDR2 from the germline V gene are LNHDA and SQIVND (reference sequence). The CDR3 DNA reads TGTGCCAGTAGTTCAGGATCTAATGAAAAACTGTTTTTT. Amino acid sequence: CASSSGSNEKLFF.

The count of this clone is one. The CDR3 loop reads CASSRGVSNTGELFF. The DNA for the CDR3 is TGTGCCAGCAGCCGGGGGGTTTCTAACACCGGGGAGCTGTTTTTT. The rearrangement joins TRBV25-1 to TRBJ2-2, with TRBD2 matching 7 bases. Germline V lookup: CDR1 MGHDK, CDR2 SYGVNS. CDR3 length equals 15 residues. After removal of 6 bases from V and 2 bases from J, the junction contained 6 bases not matched to a gene.

The rearrangement uses TRBV6-5 and TRBJ2-7; 7 positions agree with TRBD2. The CDR3 consists of 14 residues. From germline, CDR1 is MNHEY and CDR2 SVGAGI. The V and J ends lost 5 bases and 7 bases, in that order; junction bases with no gene match: 11. The CDR3, as DNA: TGTGCCAGCAGTCCCGTGGGAGGGGAAGAAGAGCAGTACTTC. The encoded protein is CASSPVGGEEEQYF.

The genes are TRBV28 and TRBJ2-1; a weak D match, TRBD2 (5 bases). The CDR3 is 17 residues long. Trimming pared 4 bases from V and 3 bases from J, leaving 19 bases between. Per germline, CDR1 MDHEN and CDR2 SYDVKM. The CDR3 DNA follows: TGTGCCAGCAGTTCCCCCCTGAGCGGCAATATCTACAATGAGCAGTTCTTC. Translation gives CASSSPLSGNIYNEQFF.

This chain links TRBV6-6 with TRBJ2-1; 7 bases fit TRBD1. Per the germline V gene, CDR1 is MNHNY and CDR2 is SVGAGI (reference sequence). V shed 5 bases and J 4 bases; nucleotides not matched to a gene: 5. This CDR3 spans 14 amino acids. The CDR3 DNA reads TGTGCCAGCAGTCGGGGACAGATTTACAATGAGCAGTTCTTC. This gives the protein CASSRGQIYNEQFF.